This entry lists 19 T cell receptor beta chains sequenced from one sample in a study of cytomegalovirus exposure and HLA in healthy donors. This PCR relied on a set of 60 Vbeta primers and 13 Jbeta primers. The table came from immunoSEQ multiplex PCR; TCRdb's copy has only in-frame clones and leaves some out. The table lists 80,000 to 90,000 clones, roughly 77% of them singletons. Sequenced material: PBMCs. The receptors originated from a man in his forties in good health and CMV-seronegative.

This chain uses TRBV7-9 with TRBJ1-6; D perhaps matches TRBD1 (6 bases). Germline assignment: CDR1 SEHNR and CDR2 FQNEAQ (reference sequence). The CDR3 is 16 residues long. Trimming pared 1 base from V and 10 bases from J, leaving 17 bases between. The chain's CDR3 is CASSLGQAPQGSPLHF. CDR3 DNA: TGTGCCAGCAGCTTAGGACAGGCCCCTCAAGGGTCACCCCTCCACTTT. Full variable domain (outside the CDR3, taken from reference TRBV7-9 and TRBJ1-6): DTGVSQNPRHKITKRGQNVTFRCDPISEHNRLYWYRQTLGQGPEFLTYFQNEAQLEKSRLLSDRFSAERPKGSFSTLEIQRTEQGDSAMYLCASSLGQAPQGSPLHFGNGTRLTVT.

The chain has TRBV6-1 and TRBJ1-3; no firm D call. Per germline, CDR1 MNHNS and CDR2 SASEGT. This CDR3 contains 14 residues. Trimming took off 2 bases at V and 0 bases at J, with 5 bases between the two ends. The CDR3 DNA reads TGTGCCAGCAGTGAACGCAGCTCTGGAAACACCATATATTTT. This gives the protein CASSERSSGNTIYF.

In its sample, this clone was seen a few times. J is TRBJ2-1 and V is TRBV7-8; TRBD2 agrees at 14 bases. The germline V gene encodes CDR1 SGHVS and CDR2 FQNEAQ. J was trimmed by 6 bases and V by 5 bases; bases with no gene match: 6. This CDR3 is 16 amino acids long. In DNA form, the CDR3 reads TGTGCCAGCAGCCTCCGACTAGCGGGAGGGGGCAATGAGCAGTTCTTC. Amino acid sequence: CASSLRLAGGGNEQFF.

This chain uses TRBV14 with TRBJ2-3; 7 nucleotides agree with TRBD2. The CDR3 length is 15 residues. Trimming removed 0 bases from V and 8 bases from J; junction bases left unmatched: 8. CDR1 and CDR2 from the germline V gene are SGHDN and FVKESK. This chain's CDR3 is CASSQDPAGVATQYF. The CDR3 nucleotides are TGTGCCAGCAGCCAAGATCCCGCGGGGGTGGCTACGCAGTATTTT.

The CDR3 DNA follows: TGTGCCAGCAGCTTGGAAAGGACCTGGGGAGGCATTCAGTACTTC. It codes for CASSLERTWGGIQYF. V usage is TRBV5-4 and J usage is TRBJ2-4, with D perhaps matching TRBD2 (6 bases). Trimming cost V 0 bases and J 9 bases, with 16 bases left between them. The CDR3 contains 15 residues. Germline V gene lookup returns CDR1 SGHNT and CDR2 YYREEE (reference sequence).

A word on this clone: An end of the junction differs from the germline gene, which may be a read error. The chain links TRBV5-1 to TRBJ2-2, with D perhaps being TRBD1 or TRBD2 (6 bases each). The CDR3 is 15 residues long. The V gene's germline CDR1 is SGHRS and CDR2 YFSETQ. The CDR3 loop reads CASNLGGHMTGELFF. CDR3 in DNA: TGCGCCAGCAACTTGGGGGGACACATGACCGGGGAGCTGTTTTTT.

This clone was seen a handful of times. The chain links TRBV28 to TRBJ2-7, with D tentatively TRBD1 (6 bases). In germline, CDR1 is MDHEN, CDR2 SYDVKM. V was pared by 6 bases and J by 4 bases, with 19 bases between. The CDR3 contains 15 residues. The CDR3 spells CASRDTGTTEYEQYF. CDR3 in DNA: TGTGCCAGCAGAGACACAGGGACAACTGAATACGAGCAGTACTTC. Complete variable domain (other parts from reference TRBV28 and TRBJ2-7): DVKVTQSSRYLVKRTGEKVFLECVQDMDHENMFWYRQDPGLGLRLIYFSYDVKMKEKGDIPEGYSVSREKKERFSLILESASTNQTSMYLCASRDTGTTEYEQYFGPGTRLTVT.

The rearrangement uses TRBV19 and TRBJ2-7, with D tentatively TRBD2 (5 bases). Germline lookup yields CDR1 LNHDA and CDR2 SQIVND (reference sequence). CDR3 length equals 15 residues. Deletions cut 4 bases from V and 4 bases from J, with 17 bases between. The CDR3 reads CASSTAYGDAYEQYF. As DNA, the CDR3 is TGTGCCAGTAGTACAGCATACGGGGATGCATACGAGCAGTACTTC.

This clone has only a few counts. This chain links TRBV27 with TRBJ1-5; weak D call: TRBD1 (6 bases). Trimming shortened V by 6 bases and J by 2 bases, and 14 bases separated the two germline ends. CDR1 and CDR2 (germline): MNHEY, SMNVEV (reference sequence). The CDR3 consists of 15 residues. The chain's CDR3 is CASSYDRSRNQPQHF. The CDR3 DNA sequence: TGTGCCAGCAGCTACGACAGGTCACGCAATCAGCCCCAGCATTTT.

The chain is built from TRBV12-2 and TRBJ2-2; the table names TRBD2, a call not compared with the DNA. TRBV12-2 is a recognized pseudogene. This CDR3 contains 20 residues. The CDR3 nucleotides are TGTGCAAGTCGCTTAGCCCCCCATCTAGCGGGGGGGCCGGGGACCGGGGAGCTGTTTTTT. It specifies CASRLAPHLAGGPGTGELFF.

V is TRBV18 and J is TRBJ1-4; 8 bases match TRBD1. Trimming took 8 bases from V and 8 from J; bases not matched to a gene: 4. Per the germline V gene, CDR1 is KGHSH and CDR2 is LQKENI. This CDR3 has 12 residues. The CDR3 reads CASQQGGEKLFF. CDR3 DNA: TGTGCCAGCCAACAGGGGGGCGAAAAACTGTTTTTT.

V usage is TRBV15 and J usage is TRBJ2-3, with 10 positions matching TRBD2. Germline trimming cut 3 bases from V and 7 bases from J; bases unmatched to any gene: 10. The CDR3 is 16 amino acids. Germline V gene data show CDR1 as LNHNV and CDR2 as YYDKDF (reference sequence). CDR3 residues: CATSREQRGGKNTQYF. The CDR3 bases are TGTGCCACCAGCAGGGAGCAGCGGGGGGGAAAGAATACGCAGTATTTT.

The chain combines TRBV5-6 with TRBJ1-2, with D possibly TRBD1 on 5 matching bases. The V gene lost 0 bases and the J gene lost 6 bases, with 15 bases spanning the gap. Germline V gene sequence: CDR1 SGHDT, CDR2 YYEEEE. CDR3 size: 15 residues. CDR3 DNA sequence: TGTGCCAGCAGCTTGGCGGGGGTCGCAATCCATGGCTACACCTTC. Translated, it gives CASSLAGVAIHGYTF.

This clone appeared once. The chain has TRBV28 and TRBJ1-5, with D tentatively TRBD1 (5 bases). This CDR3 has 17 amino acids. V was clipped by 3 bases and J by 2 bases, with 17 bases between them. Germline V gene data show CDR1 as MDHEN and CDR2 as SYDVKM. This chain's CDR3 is CASSLLDLGPGNQPQHF. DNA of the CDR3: TGTGCCAGCAGTTTGCTAGACCTGGGGCCCGGCAATCAGCCCCAGCATTTT.

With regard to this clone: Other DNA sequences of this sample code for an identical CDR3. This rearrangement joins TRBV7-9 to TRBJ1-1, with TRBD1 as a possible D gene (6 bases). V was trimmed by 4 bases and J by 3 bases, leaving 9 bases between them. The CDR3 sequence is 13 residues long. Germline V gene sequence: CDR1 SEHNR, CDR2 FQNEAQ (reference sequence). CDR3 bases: TGTGCCAGCAGCTCACAGGGTGACACTGAAGCTTTCTTT. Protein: CASSSQGDTEAFF.

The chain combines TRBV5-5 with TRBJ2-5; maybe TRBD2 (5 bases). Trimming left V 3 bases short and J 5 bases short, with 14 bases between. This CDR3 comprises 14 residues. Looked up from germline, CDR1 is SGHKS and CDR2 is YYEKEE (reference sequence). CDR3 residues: CASSSGLHVETQYF. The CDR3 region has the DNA TGTGCCAGCAGCTCCGGACTGCACGTGGAGACCCAGTACTTC. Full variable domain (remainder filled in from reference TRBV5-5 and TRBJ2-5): DAGVTQSPTHLIKTRGQQVTLRCSPISGHKSVSWYQQVLGQGPQFIFQYYEKEERGRGNFPDRFSARQFPNYSSELNVNALLLGDSALYLCASSSGLHVETQYFGPGTRLLVL.

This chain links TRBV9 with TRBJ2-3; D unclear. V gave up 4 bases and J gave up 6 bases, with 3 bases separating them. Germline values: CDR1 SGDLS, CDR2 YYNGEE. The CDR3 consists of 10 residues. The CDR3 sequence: CASSRDTQYF. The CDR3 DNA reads TGTGCCAGCAGCCGGGATACGCAGTATTTT. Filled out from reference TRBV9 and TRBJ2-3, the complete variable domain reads DSGVTQTPKHLITATGQRVTLRCSPRSGDLSVYWYQQSLDQGLQFLIQYYNGEERAKGNILERFSAQQFPDLHSELNLSSLELGDSALYFCASSRDTQYFGPGTRLTVL.

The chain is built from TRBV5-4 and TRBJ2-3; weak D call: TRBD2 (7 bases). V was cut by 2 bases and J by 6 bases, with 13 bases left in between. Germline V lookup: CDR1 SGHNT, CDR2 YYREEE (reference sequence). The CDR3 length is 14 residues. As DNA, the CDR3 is TGTGCCAGCAGCTTAAGGGGGGGTGTGGATACGCAGTATTTT. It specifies CASSLRGGVDTQYF.

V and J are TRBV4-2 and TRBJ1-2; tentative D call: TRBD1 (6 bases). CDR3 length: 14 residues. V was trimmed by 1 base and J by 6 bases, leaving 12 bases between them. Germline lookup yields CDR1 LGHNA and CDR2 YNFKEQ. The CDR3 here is CASSQGRGGDGYTF. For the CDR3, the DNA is TGTGCCAGCAGCCAAGGGAGAGGGGGGGATGGCTACACCTTC.